The 23 T cell receptor beta chains in this list originate from one sample, sequenced in a study of CD4 T cells in relation to SARS-CoV-2 and coronaviruses. Sequencing was performed with immunoSEQ multiplex PCR; in TCRdb, only in-frame clones are kept and a portion is missing. The sample includes 23,000 or so clones, roughly four fifths of them seen just once. Their antigens are not known. The unexposed donors gave CD4+ T cells in about 2010-2019, prior to COVID-19. After about 10 days of culture, CD4+ T cells were isolated. Sample: CD4+ T cells from PBMCs, cultured in vitro. The source is a human donor in good health.

This sequence joins TRBV7-9 and TRBJ1-3; no clear D. This CDR3 has 17 amino acids. The V gene lost 2 bases and the J gene lost 0 bases, with 14 bases spanning the gap. Germline lookup yields CDR1 SEHNR and CDR2 FQNEAQ (reference sequence). This chain's CDR3 is CASSLNPLGVSGNTIYF. The CDR3 DNA is TGTGCCAGCAGCTTAAACCCATTGGGAGTCTCTGGAAACACCATATATTTT. The entire variable domain, with the rest obtained from reference TRBV7-9 and TRBJ1-3, is as follows: DTGVSQNPRHKITKRGQNVTFRCDPISEHNRLYWYRQTLGQGPEFLTYFQNEAQLEKSRLLSDRFSAERPKGSFSTLEIQRTEQGDSAMYLCASSLNPLGVSGNTIYFGEGSWLTVV.

This clone has only one observation. The V and J genes are TRBV5-1 and TRBJ2-5; TRBD2 matches 7 bases. Germline CDR1 reads SGHRS; CDR2 reads YFSETQ. With 4 bases clipped from V and 5 bases from J, the junction kept 5 bases outside the gene matches. The CDR3 totals 13 residues. CDR3 in amino acids: CASSRGEGETQYF. The CDR3 nucleotides are TGCGCCAGCAGCCGGGGGGAAGGGGAGACCCAGTACTTC.

The chain recombines TRBV19 with TRBJ2-1; tentative D call: TRBD2 (5 bases). The germline V and J ends were trimmed by 5 bases and 0 bases, with 11 bases remaining between them. Germline V gives CDR1 LNHDA, CDR2 SQIVND (reference sequence). This CDR3 spans 15 amino acids. CDR3 nucleotides: TGTGCCAGTAGTTCTAGCCCTGGCTCCTACAATGAGCAGTTCTTC. Amino acid sequence: CASSSSPGSYNEQFF.

V and J are TRBV12-3 or TRBV12-4 and TRBJ2-3; D remains ambiguous. Trimming shortened V by 2 bases and J by 7 bases, and 7 bases separated the two germline ends. The CDR3 has 12 amino acids. The CDR3 DNA reads TGTGCCAGCAGTTTAACCGGTAATACGCAGTATTTT. Protein product: CASSLTGNTQYF.

The chain employs TRBV5-1 and TRBJ1-2; 9 positions match TRBD1. V shed 0 bases, J shed 8 bases, and the junction held 2 bases outside the gene matches. Germline assignment: CDR1 SGHRS and CDR2 YFSETQ. The CDR3 covers 13 residues. As DNA, the CDR3 is TGCGCCAGCAGCTTGGAAGGACAGGGGGGCTACACCTTC. The encoded protein is CASSLEGQGGYTF.

The chain combines TRBV9 with TRBJ2-6; 7 bases agree with TRBD2. Germline loops: CDR1 SGDLS, CDR2 YYNGEE. CDR3 length: 18 amino acids. Losses at the gene ends were 3 bases for V and 2 bases for J; bases not matched to a gene: 11. The CDR3 nucleotides are TGTGCCAGCAGCGCCCGACTAGCTATGGGGACTGGGGCCAACGTCCTGACTTTC. Amino acids: CASSARLAMGTGANVLTF.

The V gene is TRBV19, the J gene TRBJ1-1, with a tentative D call TRBD1 (5 bases). V was pared by 3 bases and J by 5 bases, with 13 bases between. This CDR3 is built from 14 residues. Germline CDR1 is LNHDA and CDR2 is SQIVND (reference sequence). The CDR3 spells CASSIGARKTEAFF. In DNA, the CDR3 is TGTGCCAGTAGTATCGGGGCACGGAAGACTGAAGCTTTCTTT. Full variable domain (outside the CDR3, taken from reference TRBV19 and TRBJ1-1): DGGITQSPKYLFRKEGQNVTLSCEQNLNHDAMYWYRQDPGQGLRLIYYSQIVNDFQKGDIAEGYSVSREKKESFPLTVTSAQKNPTAFYLCASSIGARKTEAFFGQGTRLTVV.

The V call is TRBV6-6, the J call TRBJ2-7, with D possibly TRBD1 on 7 matching bases. This CDR3 is 15 amino acids long. Trimming pared 5 bases from V and 2 bases from J, leaving 16 bases between. CDR1 MNHNY and CDR2 SVGAGI come from the germline V gene (reference sequence). CDR3 in amino acids: CASSPRQGGTYEQYF. CDR3 coding DNA: TGTGCCAGCAGTCCCCGACAGGGAGGAACCTACGAGCAGTACTTC.

The chain carries TRBV3-1 (or the pseudogene TRBV3-2) and TRBJ2-5; D possibly corresponds to TRBD1 (6 bases). This CDR3 contains 16 residues. V was pared by 1 base and J by 5 bases, with 17 bases between. Germline-derived CDR1 and CDR2 are LGHDT and YNNKEL (reference sequence). This chain's CDR3 is CASSQAITGNEETQYF. The CDR3 DNA follows: TGTGCCAGCAGCCAAGCAATAACAGGGAATGAGGAGACCCAGTACTTC.

This clone came up a few times. This chain joins TRBV28 and TRBJ1-5; tentative D call: TRBD1 (5 bases). Trimming shortened V by 5 bases and J by 3 bases, and 14 bases separated the two germline ends. There are 15 residues in the CDR3. Germline V CDR1 and CDR2: MDHEN, SYDVKM. The CDR3 region has the DNA TGTGCCAGCAGTCATGGGCAGGGAGACAATCAGCCCCAGCATTTT. It yields the protein CASSHGQGDNQPQHF.

This chain uses TRBV12-5 with TRBJ2-1; 11 bases fit TRBD2. This CDR3 comprises 20 residues. Germline assignment: CDR1 LGHNT and CDR2 FRNRAP. V lost 2 bases to trimming and J lost 3 bases; unmatched junction nucleotides: 15. CDR3 DNA: TGTGCTAGTGGTTTGTTTCAAAGGGGGCTTCTAGCGGGAGGCTACAATGAGCAGTTCTTC. Residues: CASGLFQRGLLAGGYNEQFF.

This clone was counted a single time. The CDR3 protein is CAWSEGLAGVQYEQYF. CDR3 sequence (DNA): TGTGCCTGGAGTGAAGGACTAGCGGGAGTGCAATACGAGCAGTACTTC. V usage is TRBV30 and J usage is TRBJ2-7, with 13 bases that match TRBD2. The trim removed 1 base at V and 4 bases at J, leaving 7 bases unmatched. The CDR3 spans 16 residues. Per the germline V gene, CDR1 is GTSNPN and CDR2 is SVGIG (reference sequence). Looking up the rest from reference TRBV30 and TRBJ2-7 gives the full variable domain: SQTIHQWPATLVQPVGSPLSLECTVEGTSNPNLYWYRQAAGRGLQLLFYSVGIGQISSEVPQNLSASRPQDRQFILSSKKLLLSDSGFYLCAWSEGLAGVQYEQYFGPGTRLTVT.

The chain employs TRBV6-2 or TRBV6-3 and TRBJ2-5; 8 bases match TRBD1. J was trimmed by 7 bases and V by 4 bases; bases with no gene match: 5. The CDR3 runs to 13 residues. CDR1 and CDR2 (germline): MNHEY, SVGEGT. CDR3 region: CASSSGTGRTQYF. CDR3 coding DNA: TGTGCCAGCAGTTCCGGGACAGGACGGACCCAGTACTTC.

This clone was observed a handful of times. The chain employs TRBV25-1 and TRBJ1-1; D uncertain. The CDR3 spans 11 residues. Germline CDR1 MGHDK, CDR2 SYGVNS. V lost 7 bases and J lost 2, with 5 bases in between. The CDR3 spells CASIGNTEAFF. Here the CDR3 DNA reads TGTGCCAGCATTGGCAACACTGAAGCTTTCTTT.

The V gene is TRBV29-1, the J gene TRBJ2-2, with 8 bases matching TRBD1. The CDR3 consists of 14 residues. Losses at the gene ends were 1 base for V and 6 bases for J; bases not matched to a gene: 4. In germline, CDR1 is SQVTM, CDR2 ANQGSEA. The CDR3 region is CSVEVTGGAGELFF. The DNA of the CDR3 is TGCAGCGTTGAAGTAACAGGGGGAGCCGGGGAGCTGTTTTTT.

The chain employs TRBV24-1 and TRBJ1-1; D is unclear. V dropped 8 bases and J dropped 9 bases, with 9 bases sitting between them. Germline values: CDR1 KGHDR, CDR2 SFDVKD. The CDR3 sequence is 10 residues long. The CDR3 DNA follows: TGTGCCACCAATGGAGGTCAAGCTTTCTTT. This codes for CATNGGQAFF.

This clone was found once. The chain joins TRBV19 to TRBJ2-3, with TRBD2 matching over 7 bases. This CDR3 has 16 residues. CDR1 and CDR2 from the germline V gene are LNHDA and SQIVND (reference sequence). The ends lost 3 bases at V and 4 bases at J; junction bases unmatched: 10. The CDR3 nucleotides are TGTGCCAGTAGTATCCTGGGAGGGCCCCCGTCAGATACGCAGTATTTT. Amino acid sequence: CASSILGGPPSDTQYF. The variable domain in full, completed from reference TRBV19 and TRBJ2-3, reads DGGITQSPKYLFRKEGQNVTLSCEQNLNHDAMYWYRQDPGQGLRLIYYSQIVNDFQKGDIAEGYSVSREKKESFPLTVTSAQKNPTAFYLCASSILGGPPSDTQYFGPGTRLTVL.

V usage is TRBV10-3 and J usage is TRBJ2-3; 8 bases match TRBD2. The V gene end was trimmed by 8 bases and the J gene end by 5 bases; junction bases not matched to a gene: 12. The germline V gene encodes CDR1 ENHRY and CDR2 SYGVKD. The CDR3 is 15 amino acids. CDR3 sequence reads: CAIQKRAGAQDTQYF. The CDR3, as DNA: TGTGCCATCCAAAAGAGAGCGGGGGCCCAAGATACGCAGTATTTT.

This rearrangement joins TRBV30 to TRBJ1-2; 10 bases are shared with TRBD1. The germline CDR1 and CDR2 sequences are GTSNPN and SVGIG (reference sequence). The CDR3 totals 13 residues. J gave up 3 bases and V 7 bases, and 5 bases lay outside the gene matches. This chain's CDR3 is CASPGQGDYGYTF. In DNA, the CDR3 is TGTGCCTCCCCTGGACAGGGGGACTATGGCTACACCTTC. The variable domain in full, with the rest retrieved from reference TRBV30 and TRBJ1-2, is SQTIHQWPATLVQPVGSPLSLECTVEGTSNPNLYWYRQAAGRGLQLLFYSVGIGQISSEVPQNLSASRPQDRQFILSSKKLLLSDSGFYLCASPGQGDYGYTFGSGTRLTVV.

This chain joins TRBV3-1 (or the pseudogene TRBV3-2) and TRBJ2-2; TRBD1 agrees at 9 bases. Germline V gene lookup returns CDR1 LGHDT and CDR2 YNNKEL (reference sequence). V shed 1 base, J shed 5 bases, and the junction held 5 bases outside the gene matches. The CDR3 is made up of 16 amino acids. The CDR3: CASSQGLGTGTGELFF. In DNA, the CDR3 is TGTGCCAGCAGCCAAGGACTCGGGACAGGGACCGGGGAGCTGTTTTTT.

The chain is built from TRBV6-5 and TRBJ2-4; D gene unclear. The V gene's germline CDR1 is MNHEY and CDR2 SVGAGI. The CDR3 sequence is 16 residues long. V shed 0 bases and J shed 6 bases, with 15 bases lying between them. CDR3 sequence (DNA): TGTGCCAGCAGTTACTCCAGCCGGACGGGTGGAAACATTCAGTACTTC. Protein sequence: CASSYSSRTGGNIQYF.

The chain recombines TRBV4-3 with TRBJ1-4; TRBD1 is a possible D gene (6 bases). V was shortened by 4 bases and J by 7 bases, with 13 bases between the two germline ends. This CDR3 comprises 14 residues. Looked up from germline, CDR1 is LGHNA and CDR2 is YSLEER. CDR3 coding DNA: TGCGCCAGCAGCCCGACAGGTGGAGTTGAAAAACTGTTTTTT. This encodes CASSPTGGVEKLFF.

The chain uses TRBV7-6 and TRBJ2-7, with a weak D call TRBD2 (5 bases). CDR3 size: 14 residues. The germline V and J ends were trimmed by 4 bases and 4 bases, with 14 bases remaining between them. Germline CDR1 and CDR2: SGHVS and FNYEAQ. CDR3 loop: CASSSPPGIYEQYF. The CDR3 DNA is TGTGCCAGCAGCTCCCCTCCGGGGATTTACGAGCAGTACTTC.